The clone carrying this T cell receptor (beta chain) was recorded many times. The germline V and J ends were trimmed by 4 bases and 8 bases, with 6 bases remaining between them. The CDR3 is 11 residues long. Germline CDR1 SNHLY, CDR2 FYNNEI. The data were taken from a study of T cells in Graves' hyperthyroidism and ophthalmopathy. Hyperthyroidism had been newly diagnosed in patients aged 18 to 65, and its duration was under 2 months. RNA transcripts yielded amplified TCR beta CDR3 regions. Using the HTBI primer set, a first-round RT-PCR was run on the TCR CDR3. A single record per CDR3 protein comes from TCRdb applying MiXCR to the multiplex PCR reads. The sample carries 700,000 or so distinct CDR3 sequences, over 15% recorded once.

V is TRBV2 and J is TRBJ2-1; D gene uncertain. The source of this sequence is a young man with Graves' hyperthyroidism. The sample taken for sequencing was blood. The CDR3 DNA follows: TGTGCCAGCAGTGCGTACCATGAGCAGTTCTTC. It encodes CASSAYHEQFF.